This TCR beta chain was observed in a study of blood T cell repertoires in COVID-19. Study background: Samples came from the United States, Italy and Spain, spanning acute and convalescent COVID-19. Sample material is recorded as cDNA or gDNA derived from T cells, B-cell-depleted T cells, or PBMCs.

The CDR3 loop spans 17 amino acids. From germline, CDR1 is KGHDR and CDR2 SFDVKD. J was trimmed by 4 bases and V by 3 bases; bases with no gene match: 11. Per the original methods: Cell counts per sample came from amplifying reference gene primers. The data were produced by immunoSEQ multiplex PCR, yet TCRdb's version contains in-frame clones alone and is incomplete. The DNA was the basis for D and trimming; V, J and clone size are from that table. This repertoire shows 300,000 to 400,000 clones, 87% found once; its top ten account for 7.8%. This clone was detected once. The genes are TRBV24-1 and TRBJ2-4; the match to TRBD1 covers 7 bases. The sample taken for sequencing was peripheral blood. The clonotype was recovered from a woman between 45 and 65 years old who had recovered from COVID-19. For the CDR3, the DNA is TGTGCCACCAGTGATCATCGAGCCGGGACAGAAAAAAACATTCAGTACTTC. Translation: CATSDHRAGTEKNIQYF.